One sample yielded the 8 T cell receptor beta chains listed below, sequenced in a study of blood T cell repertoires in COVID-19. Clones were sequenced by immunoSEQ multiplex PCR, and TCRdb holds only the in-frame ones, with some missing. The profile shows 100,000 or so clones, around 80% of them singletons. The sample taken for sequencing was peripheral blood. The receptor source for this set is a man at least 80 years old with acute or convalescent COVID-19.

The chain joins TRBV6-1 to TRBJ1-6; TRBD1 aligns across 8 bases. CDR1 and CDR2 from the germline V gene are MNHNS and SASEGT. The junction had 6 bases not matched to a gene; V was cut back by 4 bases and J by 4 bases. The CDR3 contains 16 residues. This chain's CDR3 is CASSATGTGYNSPLHF. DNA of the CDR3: TGTGCCAGCAGTGCGACCGGGACAGGATATAATTCACCCCTCCACTTT.

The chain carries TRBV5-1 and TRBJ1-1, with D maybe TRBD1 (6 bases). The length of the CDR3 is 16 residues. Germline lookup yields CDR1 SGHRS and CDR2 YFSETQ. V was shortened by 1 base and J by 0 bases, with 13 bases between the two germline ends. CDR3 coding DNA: TGCGCCAGCAGCTTGCAGGGGAGGGGCGTGAACACTGAAGCTTTCTTT. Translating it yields CASSLQGRGVNTEAFF.

CDR3 sequence (DNA): TGTGCCAGCTCACCAGGGACAGGGTACACTGAAGCTTTCTTT. It is translated as CASSPGTGYTEAFF. The chain recombines TRBV18 with TRBJ1-1, with 9 nucleotides matching TRBD1. This CDR3 region has 14 residues. In germline, CDR1 is KGHSH, CDR2 LQKENI. Trimming cost V 2 bases and J 3 bases; bases outside gene matches: 1.

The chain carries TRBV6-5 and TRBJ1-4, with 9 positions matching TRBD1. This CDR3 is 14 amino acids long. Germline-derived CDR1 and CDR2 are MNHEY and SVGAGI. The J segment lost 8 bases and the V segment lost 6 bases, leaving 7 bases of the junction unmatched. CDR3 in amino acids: CASRDRGGGEKLFF. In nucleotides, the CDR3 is TGTGCCAGCAGGGACAGGGGAGGAGGGGAAAAACTGTTTTTT.

CDR3 loop: CASSGETGYAVLGNIQYF. CDR3 bases: TGTGCCAGCAGCGGAGAGACAGGGTATGCTGTCCTAGGCAACATTCAGTACTTC. This sequence joins TRBV7-2 and TRBJ2-4; 7 nucleotides match TRBD1. The CDR3 totals 18 residues. Trimming at V came to 5 bases and at J to 7 bases, leaving 20 bases not matched to a gene. The germline CDR1 and CDR2 sequences are SGHTA and FQGNSA.

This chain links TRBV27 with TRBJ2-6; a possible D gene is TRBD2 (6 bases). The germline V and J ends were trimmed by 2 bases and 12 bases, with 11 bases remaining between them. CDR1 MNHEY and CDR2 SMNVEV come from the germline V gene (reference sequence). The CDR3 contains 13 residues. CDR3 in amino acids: CASSLGGYGVLTF. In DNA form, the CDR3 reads TGTGCCAGCAGTTTAGGGGGGTATGGCGTCCTGACTTTC.

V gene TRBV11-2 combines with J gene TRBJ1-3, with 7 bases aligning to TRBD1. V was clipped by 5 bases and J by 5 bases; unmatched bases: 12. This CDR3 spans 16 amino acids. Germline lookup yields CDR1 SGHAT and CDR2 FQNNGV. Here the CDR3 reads CASSPHRGLPRNTIYF. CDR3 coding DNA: TGTGCCAGCAGCCCCCACAGGGGTCTGCCCAGAAACACCATATATTTT.

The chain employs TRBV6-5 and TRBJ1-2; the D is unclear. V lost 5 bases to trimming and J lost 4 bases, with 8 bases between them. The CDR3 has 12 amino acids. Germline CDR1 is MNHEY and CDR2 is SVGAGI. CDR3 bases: TGTGCCAGCAGTCCGGGATCCTATGGCTACACCTTC. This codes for CASSPGSYGYTF.